The rows below give T cell receptor beta chains drawn from one sample of a study of blood T cell repertoires in COVID-19. The data were produced by immunoSEQ multiplex PCR, yet TCRdb's version contains in-frame clones alone and is incomplete. The sample carries 200,000 to 250,000 clones, 80% to 85% recorded once. The sample consisted of peripheral blood. These TCRs come from a woman aged 55-69 years with acute or convalescent COVID-19. CDR3s include the opening cysteine and the closing phenylalanine or tryptophan. The D gene is left open where the match is weak. Size is omitted from some rows. Given values are once, few, many or a class for expanded clones.

V	length	size	J	D	DNA	CDR3
TRBV27	13	.	TRBJ1-1	.	TGTGCCAGCAAGGGCAGGGCATACACTGAAGCTTTCTTT	CASKGRAYTEAFF
TRBV30	12	.	TRBJ1-1	.	TGTGCCTGGAGTGTTTGGCAGGGTGAAGCTTTCTTT	CAWSVWQGEAFF
TRBV27	14	.	TRBJ1-6	TRBD1	TGTGCCAGCAGGACGACAGGGTATAATTCACCCCTCCACTTT	CASRTTGYNSPLHF
TRBV5-5	16	.	TRBJ2-2	.	TGTGCCAGCAGCTTGGCACGGACAGCGAACACCGGGGAGCTGTTTTTT	CASSLARTANTGELFF
TRBV5-6	15	.	TRBJ1-2	TRBD1	TGTGCCAGCAGCTTGGGAGGACAGGGCTACTATGGCTACACCTTC	CASSLGGQGYYGYTF
TRBV27	14	.	TRBJ2-2	.	TGTGCCAGCAGTTTCTACGGGAACACCGGGGAGCTGTTTTTT	CASSFYGNTGELFF
TRBV6-1	13	.	TRBJ1-5	TRBD1	TGTGCCAGCAGTGAACCGACAGGGGGGCCCCAGCATTTT	CASSEPTGGPQHF
TRBV6-2/TRBV6-3	15	.	TRBJ1-3	.	TGTGCCAGCAGTTACTACAGGAGCTCTGGAAACACCATATATTTT	CASSYYRSSGNTIYF
TRBV5-1	15	.	TRBJ1-6	.	TGCGCCAGCAGCTTGAGGCAGGCCTCGGGGTCACCCCTCCACTTT	CASSLRQASGSPLHF
TRBV21-1	16	.	TRBJ2-5	.	TGTGCCAGCAGCAAAGTAGCGGGGGGGTACCAAGAGACCCAGTACTTC	CASSKVAGGYQETQYF
TRBV29-1	13	.	TRBJ1-5	TRBD1	TGCAGCGCCGGACAGGGGAGCAATCAGCCCCAGCATTTT	CSAGQGSNQPQHF
TRBV7-2	14	.	TRBJ1-6	.	TGTGCCAGCAGCTTAGGCGAGGGTTTCTCACCCCTCCACTTT	CASSLGEGFSPLHF
TRBV4-1	14	many	TRBJ1-5	.	TGCGCCAGCAGCCTTCCAGATAGCAATCAGCCCCAGCATTTT	CASSLPDSNQPQHF
TRBV9	16	.	TRBJ2-5	TRBD2	TGTGCCAGCAGCGTATTTGCGGGGGGTACTAAAGAGACCCAGTACTTC	CASSVFAGGTKETQYF
TRBV6-2/TRBV6-3	17	.	TRBJ2-1	TRBD2	TGTGCCAGCAGTTACGGGGCGGCGGGGGGGCCGCACAATGAGCAGTTCTTC	CASSYGAAGGPHNEQFF
TRBV3-1/TRBV3-2	20	.	TRBJ2-2	TRBD2	TGTGCCAGCAGCCAAGAACAGGGACTAGCGGGGGCGAAGGGAGGCGGGGAGCTGTTTTTT	CASSQEQGLAGAKGGGELFF
TRBV3-1/TRBV3-2	16	.	TRBJ2-7	.	TGTGCCAGCAGCCAAGTATTGCCGCCAGGGTCATACGAGCAGTACTTC	CASSQVLPPGSYEQYF
TRBV7-9	15	.	TRBJ1-1	.	TGTGCCAGCAGCTCCGTTTCAGGGATGAACACTGAAGCTTTCTTT	CASSSVSGMNTEAFF
TRBV7-9	17	.	TRBJ2-7	.	TGTGCCAGCAGCCCCTCGGTAGGCGGGGCGGGTTTTCGCGAGCAGTACTTC	CASSPSVGGAGFREQYF
TRBV15	16	.	TRBJ2-1	TRBD2	TGTGCCACCAGCAGAGACCGGACGGGGGGATTCGGTGAGCAGTTCTTC	CATSRDRTGGFGEQFF
TRBV6-2/TRBV6-3	16	.	TRBJ1-1	.	TGTGCCAGCACCCCTTCCAGACAGCTGAACTATCGGGAAGCTTTCTTT	CASTPSRQLNYREAFF
TRBV12-5	14	.	TRBJ1-6	.	TGTGCTAGTGGTTTTTCCACGGATAATTCACCCCTCCACTTT	CASGFSTDNSPLHF
TRBV5-4	13	few	TRBJ1-1	.	TGTGCCAGCAGTCGAACAGGGATCACTGAAGCTTTCTTT	CASSRTGITEAFF
TRBV7-6	16	.	TRBJ2-2	TRBD1	TGTGCCAGCAGCTTCGTCGGACAGGGGTACACCGGGGAGCTGTTTTTT	CASSFVGQGYTGELFF
TRBV6-5	16	.	TRBJ1-1	TRBD1	TGTGCCAGCAGTTACTCGTCCCAGGGGGCGCCCACTGAAGCTTTCTTT	CASSYSSQGAPTEAFF